Listed below are T cell receptor beta chains from one sample, sequenced in a study of blood T cells in healthy people across ages. One entry per CDR3 protein results from TCRdb running MiXCR on the 5' RACE reads. The repertoire includes around 870,000 distinct CDR3 sequences, around 28% of them detected once, and approximately 15% sits in the top ten. Sequenced material: blood. All receptors come from a woman aged 80 or over in good health. Each CDR3 is given with its conserved first and last residue. D genes are given only for firm matches. Clone sizes are given selectively: once, few, many, or a class where the clone is expanded.

D gene	V gene	J gene	clone size	CDR3 protein	CDR3 DNA
TRBD2	TRBV5-1	TRBJ2-3	many	CASSFRGGALDTQYF	TGCGCCAGCAGCTTTCGCGGGGGGGCCCTAGATACGCAGTATTTT
NA	TRBV10-3	TRBJ1-6	few	CAISGQTNSPLHF	TGTGCCATCAGTGGTCAGACTAATTCACCCCTCCACTTT
NA	TRBV7-2	TRBJ1-2	many	CASSLGSGHGANYGYTF	TGTGCCAGCAGCTTAGGTTCGGGACATGGCGCTAACTATGGCTACACCTTC
NA	TRBV7-2	TRBJ2-3	NA	CASSPRGRGGTDTQYF	TGTGCCAGCAGCCCCCGTGGTCGAGGAGGAACGGATACGCAGTATTTT
TRBD2	TRBV6-1	TRBJ2-5	many	CASKSGGAVETQYF	TGTGCCAGCAAGAGCGGGGGGGCCGTAGAGACCCAGTACTTC
NA	TRBV3-1	TRBJ1-2	many	CASSLQGGSNYGYTF	TGTGCCAGCAGCCTACAGGGCGGGTCTAACTATGGCTACACCTTC
NA	TRBV28	TRBJ2-1	NA	CASSFPDPLRSDEQFF	TGTGCCAGCAGTTTTCCGGACCCCCTTCGATCGGATGAGCAGTTCTTC
TRBD2	TRBV5-1	TRBJ2-3	few	CASSPLGLAPSTDTQYF	TGCGCCAGCAGCCCCCTGGGACTAGCGCCTAGCACAGATACGCAGTATTTT
NA	TRBV27	TRBJ1-5	NA	CASSLVSGNQPQHF	TGTGCCAGCAGTTTAGTATCTGGGAATCAGCCCCAGCATTTT
NA	TRBV21-1	TRBJ1-2	many	CASSIQPGQANLYGYTF	TGTGCCAGCAGCATCCAACCCGGGCAGGCCAACCTCTATGGCTACACCTTC
TRBD1	TRBV6-2/TRBV6-3	TRBJ2-2	NA	CAIPGGTRNTGELFF	TGTGCCATCCCAGGGGGTACAAGGAACACCGGGGAGCTGTTTTTT
NA	TRBV24-1	TRBJ1-2	many	CATSEPDKDYGYTF	TGTGCCACCAGTGAGCCTGACAAGGACTATGGCTACACCTTC
NA	TRBV2	TRBJ2-4	few	CASRYTLTAIQYF	TGTGCCAGCAGATATACCCTAACAGCTATTCAGTACTTC
TRBD1	TRBV20-1	TRBJ2-7	once	CSALNFPLAPGQGMEQYF	TGCAGTGCTCTCAATTTTCCGCTCGCCCCGGGACAGGGGATGGAGCAGTACTTC
NA	TRBV9	TRBJ1-1	NA	CASSVQEGMNTEAFF	TGTGCCAGCAGCGTACAGGAGGGGATGAACACTGAAGCTTTCTTT
NA	TRBV5-1	TRBJ2-5	few	CASSGVGDQETQYF	TGCGCCAGCAGCGGGGTTGGAGATCAAGAGACCCAGTACTTC
NA	TRBV12-3/TRBV12-4	TRBJ2-1	many	CASSFERVPDEQFF	TGTGCCAGCAGTTTCGAGAGGGTGCCAGATGAGCAGTTCTTC
TRBD2	TRBV4-1	TRBJ2-4	many	CASSQAWGETSGNLAKNIQYF	TGCGCCAGCAGCCAAGCCTGGGGGGAGACTAGCGGTAACCTAGCCAAAAACATTCAGTACTTC
TRBD1	TRBV28	TRBJ1-4	NA	CASSRPGTGGPFF	TGTGCCAGCAGCCGTCCCGGGACAGGGGGGCCGTTTTTT
NA	TRBV6-6	TRBJ1-5	many	CASSSPRVSQHF	TGTGCCAGCAGTTCCCCTCGGGTCTCCCAGCATTTT
TRBD2	TRBV28	TRBJ2-7	many	CASRPAGTSGGRGEQYF	TGTGCCAGCAGGCCGGCAGGGACTAGCGGCGGCCGGGGCGAGCAGTACTTC
TRBD2	TRBV9	TRBJ2-3	many	CASSPPVRGETDTQYF	TGTGCCAGCAGCCCCCCTGTGCGGGGGGAGACAGATACGCAGTATTTT
NA	TRBV3-1	TRBJ2-7	many	CASSQGYTGAYEQYF	TGTGCCAGCAGCCAAGGGTACACGGGGGCCTACGAGCAGTACTTC
NA	TRBV12-3/TRBV12-4	TRBJ2-3	few	CASSLRGVRTDTQYF	TGTGCCAGCAGTTTGAGGGGAGTGAGGACAGATACGCAGTATTTT
NA	TRBV15	TRBJ2-2	NA	CATSRERGSLFF	TGTGCCACCAGCAGAGAACGGGGGTCGTTGTTTTTT
NA	TRBV11-1	TRBJ1-2	many	CASSPLTGDGYTF	TGTGCCAGCAGCCCCCTCACCGGAGATGGCTACACCTTC
NA	TRBV28	TRBJ1-2	few	CASSSYDTDRFYGYIF	TGTGCCAGCAGTTCCTACGATACCGACAGGTTCTATGGCTACATCTTC
NA	TRBV7-2	TRBJ1-4	many	CASSSDRGMAEKLFF	TGTGCCAGCAGCTCCGACCGAGGAATGGCTGAAAAACTGTTTTTT
TRBD1	TRBV24-1	TRBJ2-1	NA	CATSVWRGQGPHEQFF	TGTGCCACCAGTGTATGGCGGGGACAGGGCCCCCATGAGCAGTTCTTC
NA	TRBV20-1	TRBJ2-3	many	CSARDPGASTDTQYF	TGCAGTGCTAGAGACCCGGGGGCGAGCACAGATACGCAGTATTTT
NA	TRBV10-1	TRBJ2-1	NA	CASSDGTSGFDEQFF	TGCGCCAGCAGTGACGGGACCTCGGGATTCGATGAGCAGTTCTTC
TRBD1	TRBV5-1	TRBJ2-7	many	CASSLGVGTVRYEQYF	TGCGCCAGCAGCTTGGGTGTAGGGACAGTACGCTACGAGCAGTACTTC
NA	TRBV4-3	TRBJ2-2	NA	CASSQAPGLSTGELFF	TGCGCCAGCAGCCAGGCTCCGGGTCTCAGCACCGGGGAGCTGTTTTTT
TRBD2	TRBV6-2/TRBV6-3	TRBJ2-7	many	CASKGVAGPLVAYEQYF	TGTGCCAGCAAAGGAGTAGCGGGGCCTCTTGTTGCCTACGAGCAGTACTTC
TRBD2	TRBV7-6	TRBJ2-5	many	CASSQRTSGGCNEQYF	TGTGCCAGCAGCCAACGGACTAGCGGGGGGTGTAATGAGCAGTACTTC
NA	TRBV4-1	TRBJ2-1	many	CASSQDPTFDEQFF	TGCGCCAGCAGCCAAGATCCCACGTTCGATGAGCAGTTCTTC
TRBD1	TRBV12-3/TRBV12-4	TRBJ2-7	NA	CASSSRRQGLYEQYF	TGTGCCAGCAGTTCACGGCGACAGGGTTTATACGAGCAGTACTTC
NA	TRBV5-5	TRBJ2-5	many	CASSLGGSRDRETQYF	TGTGCCAGCAGCTTGGGGGGCAGCAGGGATAGGGAGACCCAGTACTTC
TRBD2	TRBV20-1	TRBJ2-1	many	CSARESGGAAEQFF	TGCAGTGCTAGAGAAAGCGGGGGGGCCGCTGAGCAGTTCTTC
NA	TRBV11-3	TRBJ2-7	few	CASSLYAGYEQYF	TGTGCCAGCAGCTTATATGCTGGTTACGAGCAGTACTTC
NA	TRBV27	TRBJ2-3	few	CASSLWADTDTQYF	TGTGCCAGCAGTTTGTGGGCGGACACAGATACGCAGTATTTT
NA	TRBV6-6	TRBJ1-6	many	CASSSGLGSPLHF	TGTGCCAGCAGTTCAGGGTTGGGGTCACCCCTCCACTTT
NA	TRBV6-5	TRBJ1-2	few	CASSLDGSNYGYTF	TGTGCCAGCAGCCTTGACGGTTCTAACTATGGCTACACCTTC
NA	TRBV4-2	TRBJ2-5	few	CASSPRVGEETQYF	TGTGCCAGCAGCCCGAGGGTTGGGGAAGAGACCCAGTACTTC
NA	TRBV4-2	TRBJ1-2	many	CASSQEKVAGAYGYTF	TGTGCCAGCAGCCAAGAGAAAGTTGCAGGGGCCTATGGCTACACCTTC
NA	TRBV4-3	TRBJ1-2	once	CASSQEGRGGGYTF	TGCGCCAGCAGCCAAGAGGGGCGCGGGGGTGGCTACACCTTC
NA	TRBV27	TRBJ2-5	few	CASSLLGPIYQETQYF	TGTGCCAGCAGTTTACTCGGGCCTATCTACCAAGAGACCCAGTACTTC
NA	TRBV21-1	TRBJ2-7	many	CASSRTGSGGLSSYEQYF	TGTGCCAGCAGCAGAACGGGTAGCGGGGGGCTGAGCTCCTACGAGCAGTACTTC
NA	TRBV29-1	TRBJ2-3	many	CSVDSGNTQYF	TGCAGCGTTGATTCTGGAAATACGCAGTATTTT
TRBD1	TRBV10-2	TRBJ2-1	NA	CASSQGASYNEQFF	TGCGCCAGCTCCCAGGGGGCCTCCTACAATGAGCAGTTCTTC
NA	TRBV29-1	TRBJ2-5	NA	CSVVGLREQYF	TGCAGCGTTGTTGGGTTACGGGAGCAGTACTTC
NA	TRBV14	TRBJ2-2	NA	CASSQEGHILFF	TGTGCCAGCAGCCAAGAAGGTCATATCCTGTTTTTT
NA	TRBV20-1	TRBJ2-1	many	CSARKTRSNEQFF	TGCAGTGCTAGAAAGACGCGGAGCAATGAGCAGTTCTTC
NA	TRBV5-1	TRBJ1-2	many	CASSLTRQGHGYTF	TGCGCCAGCAGCTTGACTCGGCAGGGCCATGGCTACACCTTC